These T cell receptor beta chains were read from a single sample in a study of Ad26.COV2.S vaccination and SARS-CoV-2 variants. Only in-frame clones appear in the TCRdb table, and some are missing; sequencing was by immunoSEQ multiplex PCR. The data show 500,000 or so clones, 89% seen once. The sample in question was peripheral blood, obtained in a trial of Ad26.COV2.S vaccine versus placebo. The receptors were gathered from a person aged 18-65 years who received the Ad26.COV2.S COVID-19 vaccine or a placebo. CDR3s include the opening cysteine and the closing phenylalanine or tryptophan. The order of the fields is D gene, clone size, V gene, J gene, CDR3 DNA, CDR3 protein. A D gene is named only where the DNA matches it firmly. Not all rows give a size; the values are once, few, many and, for expanded clones, a class.

>NA|NA|TRBV7-2|TRBJ1-2
TGTGCCAGCAGCTTAGCGCGAACTAGTGGCTACACCTTC
CASSLARTSGYTF
>TRBD1|NA|TRBV7-9|TRBJ1-4
TGTGCCAGCAGCCTGAAGACAGGGGAAGGTGAAAAACTGTTTTTT
CASSLKTGEGEKLFF
>TRBD1|NA|TRBV6-6|TRBJ1-2
TGTGCCAGCAGTCCTCTACAGGGGATTTTTAACTATGGCTACACCTTC
CASSPLQGIFNYGYTF
>NA|NA|TRBV9|TRBJ2-5
TGTGCCAGCAGCGTAGACTGGCGGCGCCAAGAGACCCAGTACTTC
CASSVDWRRQETQYF
>NA|NA|TRBV7-3|TRBJ1-1
TGTGCCAGCAGCTTGACTGGGACCCTGAACACTGAAGCTTTCTTT
CASSLTGTLNTEAFF
>NA|NA|TRBV2|TRBJ2-7
TGTGCCAGCAGTGTAACCAGGAGCTCCCTCCACGAGCAGTACTTC
CASSVTRSSLHEQYF
>NA|once|TRBV24-1|TRBJ2-3
TGTGCCACCAGTCTAGCAGATACGCAGTATTTT
CATSLADTQYF
>TRBD1|NA|TRBV29-1|TRBJ1-2
TGCAGCGTTGTGGGACAGATCTATGGCTACACCTTC
CSVVGQIYGYTF
>TRBD1|once|TRBV7-9|TRBJ2-5
TGTGCCAGCAGCTATGGGACAGGGGTTGAGACCCAGTACTTC
CASSYGTGVETQYF
>TRBD1|once|TRBV28|TRBJ1-1
TGTGCCAGCAGTTTGACAGGGGGCACCACTGAAGCTTTCTTT
CASSLTGGTTEAFF
>NA|NA|TRBV5-1|TRBJ1-1
TGCGCCAGCACCTGGTCTGGGGTCCCCACTGAAGCTTTCTTT
CASTWSGVPTEAFF